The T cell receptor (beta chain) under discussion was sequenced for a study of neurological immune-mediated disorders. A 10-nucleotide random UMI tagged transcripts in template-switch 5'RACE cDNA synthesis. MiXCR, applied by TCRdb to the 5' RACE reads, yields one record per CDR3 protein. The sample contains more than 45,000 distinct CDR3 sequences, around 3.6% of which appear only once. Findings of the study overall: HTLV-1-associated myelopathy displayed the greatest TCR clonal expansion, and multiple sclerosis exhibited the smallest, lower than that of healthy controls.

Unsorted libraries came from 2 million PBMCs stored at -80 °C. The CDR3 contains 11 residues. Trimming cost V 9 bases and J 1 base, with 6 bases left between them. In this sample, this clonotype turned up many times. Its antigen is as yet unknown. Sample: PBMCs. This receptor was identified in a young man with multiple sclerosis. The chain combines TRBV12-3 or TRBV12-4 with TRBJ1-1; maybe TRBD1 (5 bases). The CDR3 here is CASGANTEAFF. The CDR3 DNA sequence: TGTGCCAGTGGGGCGAACACTGAAGCTTTCTTT.